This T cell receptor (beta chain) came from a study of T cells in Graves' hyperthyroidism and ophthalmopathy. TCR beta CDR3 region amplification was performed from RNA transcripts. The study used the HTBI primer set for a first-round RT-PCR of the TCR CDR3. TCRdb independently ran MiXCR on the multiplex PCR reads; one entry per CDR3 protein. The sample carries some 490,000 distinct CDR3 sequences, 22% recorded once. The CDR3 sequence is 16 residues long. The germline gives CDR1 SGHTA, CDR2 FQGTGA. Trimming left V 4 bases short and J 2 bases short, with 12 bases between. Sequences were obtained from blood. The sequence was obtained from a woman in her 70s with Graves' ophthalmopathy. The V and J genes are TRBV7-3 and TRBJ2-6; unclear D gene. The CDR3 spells CASSSLWGTGANVLTF. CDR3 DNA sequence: TGTGCCAGCAGCTCCCTCTGGGGAACTGGGGCCAACGTCCTGACTTTC.